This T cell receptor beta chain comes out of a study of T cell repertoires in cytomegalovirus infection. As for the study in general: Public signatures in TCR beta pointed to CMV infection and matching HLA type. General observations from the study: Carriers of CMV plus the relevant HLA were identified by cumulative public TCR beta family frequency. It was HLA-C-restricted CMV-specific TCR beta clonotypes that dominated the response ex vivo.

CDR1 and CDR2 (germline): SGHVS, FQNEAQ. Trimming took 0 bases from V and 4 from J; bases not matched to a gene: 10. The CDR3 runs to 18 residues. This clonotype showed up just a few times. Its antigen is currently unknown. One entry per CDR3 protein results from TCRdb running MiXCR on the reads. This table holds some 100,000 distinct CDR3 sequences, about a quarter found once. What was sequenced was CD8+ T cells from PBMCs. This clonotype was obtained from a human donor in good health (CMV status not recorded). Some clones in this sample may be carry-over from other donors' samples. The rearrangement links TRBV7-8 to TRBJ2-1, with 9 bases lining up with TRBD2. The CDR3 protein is CASSLASSGRGLYNEQFF. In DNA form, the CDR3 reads TGTGCCAGCAGCTTAGCGAGTAGCGGGAGAGGCCTTTACAATGAGCAGTTCTTC.